The source of this T cell receptor (beta chain) is a study of CXCR3-negative and CXCR3-positive naive CD8 T cells. Overall study: Per-library TRB read counts averaged about 1.5 +/- 0.3 million, adding up to about 135 million in total. General study findings and limits: CXCR3-positive naive cells had more hydrophobic TRB CDR3s than CXCR3-negative naive cells. The TRBV-TRBJ usage of naive CXCR3-negative and CXCR3-positive cells was similar, but that of memory cells differed.

A remark on this clonotype: Its antigen remains unidentified.

The TRB cDNA libraries were prepared by 5' RACE with UMI labels. Reprocessing the 5' RACE reads, TCRdb reports a single entry for every CDR3 protein and omits DNA. The sample holds over 95,000 distinct CDR3 sequences. Sorts that each held 300,000 cells were run in triplicate for every CD8+ T cell subset. Naive CD8+ T cells showed CD45RO-CCR7+CD27+CD95-. Germline CDR1 reads SQVTM; CDR2 reads ANQGSEA. CDR3 length: 11 amino acids. The V gene is TRBV29-1, the J gene TRBJ2-3. The sequence derives from a human donor in good health. Some clones in this sample may be carry-over from other donors' samples. The sample taken for sequencing was naive CXCR3+ CD8+ T cells from blood. Noted subset: CD45RO-CCR7+CD27+CD95- naive CD8+ T cells expressing CXCR3 (TNR3+). CDR3 region: CSGYLTDTQYF.